The rows below give T cell receptor beta chains drawn from one sample of a study of CD8+ T cells in alopecia areata. Method: immunoSEQ multiplex PCR; TCRdb's copy keeps in-frame clones and lacks some. The table includes hundreds of thousands of clones, around 62% detected once. The material was CD4+ T cells sorted from blood, obtained at week 0. The source is a human donor with alopecia areata. CDR3s include the opening cysteine and the closing phenylalanine or tryptophan. Fields, in order: D gene, clone size, V gene, J gene, CDR3 protein, CDR3 DNA. A D gene is named only where the DNA matches it firmly. A clone size is listed for some rows: how often the clone was seen (once, few, many), or a class if it is expanded.

-,-,TRBV7-9,TRBJ1-2,CASSITGRSYGYTF,TGTGCCAGCAGCATAACGGGACGGTCCTATGGCTACACCTTC
-,-,TRBV13,TRBJ1-1,CASSLWTGPNTEAFF,TGTGCCAGCAGCCTTTGGACCGGACCGAACACTGAAGCTTTCTTT
TRBD1,few,TRBV5-1,TRBJ1-2,CASSPRYTGGLSDWGYTF,TGCGCCAGCAGCCCCCGATACACAGGGGGCCTAAGTGATTGGGGCTACACCTTC
-,few,TRBV7-9,TRBJ2-5,CASSFLRADQYF,TGTGCCAGCAGCTTTCTTCGGGCGGACCAGTACTTC
TRBD1,-,TRBV29-1,TRBJ1-2,CSDWTGGVYGYTF,TGCAGCGACTGGACAGGGGGGGTCTATGGCTACACCTTC
-,-,TRBV2,TRBJ1-6,CASRTTSENSPLHF,TGTGCCAGCAGAACGACAAGCGAGAATTCACCCCTCCACTTT
-,few,TRBV6-5,TRBJ2-7,CASSRGGRDRYEQYF,TGTGCCAGCAGTCGGGGCGGGCGGGATAGATACGAGCAGTACTTC
TRBD2,few,TRBV29-1,TRBJ2-3,CSGTGTSGDTDTQYF,TGCAGCGGTACCGGGACTAGCGGCGACACAGATACGCAGTATTTT
-,-,TRBV6-5,TRBJ1-5,CASGAGGVSNQPQHF,TGTGCCAGCGGAGCCGGCGGGGTTAGCAATCAGCCCCAGCATTTT
-,-,TRBV5-6,TRBJ2-7,CASSLGHSSYEQYF,TGTGCCAGCAGCTTGGGCCACAGCTCCTACGAGCAGTACTTC
-,few,TRBV6-6,TRBJ2-7,CASTPTYAARVYEQYF,TGTGCCAGCACTCCCACTTACGCGGCGAGGGTCTACGAGCAGTACTTC